This TCR beta chain comes out of a study of cytomegalovirus exposure and HLA in healthy donors. Germline V gene data show CDR1 as SNHLY and CDR2 as FYNNEI. V trimming: 5 bases; J trimming: 7 bases; junction bases outside the gene matches: 7. The length of the CDR3 is 15 residues. Vbeta (60) and Jbeta (13) primers were used in the PCR. Measured with immunoSEQ multiplex PCR; TCRdb has only the in-frame clones, and not every one. The sample has 140,000 or so clones, 65% to 85% seen once. Material for sequencing was PBMCs. This receptor was obtained from a woman between 35 and 50 years old in good health and CMV-seropositive. The chain combines TRBV2 with TRBJ2-1; 11 bases fit TRBD2. CDR3 residues: CASSSVAGGRNEQFF. The CDR3 DNA reads as TGTGCCAGCAGTTCCGTAGCGGGGGGGAGGAATGAGCAGTTCTTC. Full variable domain (missing parts from reference TRBV2 and TRBJ2-1): EPEVTQTPSHQVTQMGQEVILRCVPISNHLYFYWYRQILGQKVEFLVSFYNNEISEKSEIFDDQFSVERPDGSNFTLKIRSTKLEDSAMYFCASSSVAGGRNEQFFGPGTRLTVL.